This T cell receptor beta chain was documented in a study of blood T cells in healthy people across ages. The use of a sample-barcoded 5' primer and a J-beta primer mix characterized a second PCR of about 7 to 12 cycles. TCRdb passed the 5' RACE reads through MiXCR, listing each CDR3 protein once. Among roughly 500,000 distinct CDR3 sequences listed, roughly 29% were seen once. The germline CDR1 and CDR2 sequences are SGHAT and FQDESV (reference sequence). Trimming removed 2 bases from V and 5 bases from J; junction bases left unmatched: 7. CDR3 size: 16 residues. A note on this clonotype: The target antigen is unknown.

General observations from the study: The CMV status of each donor remained undetermined, and this could have confounded shifts in expanded clonotypes.

The sequence was collected from a woman between 70 and 85 years old in good health. The chain is built from TRBV11-1 and TRBJ2-3; 10 nucleotides agree with TRBD2. The sequenced sample was blood. For the CDR3, the DNA is TGTGCCAGCAGCTTAAGGAGCGGGGGGGCGGGAGATACGCAGTATTTT. Protein sequence: CASSLRSGGAGDTQYF.